This is a list of T cell receptor beta chains from one sample in a study of shared clonotypes between healthy human individuals. Sequencing used immunoSEQ multiplex PCR; TCRdb keeps in-frame clones, though not all of them. The sample comprises some 2,000,000 clones, 85% to 95% of which are singletons, and 0.1% to 0.15% rests with the top ten. The specimen was naive CD4+ T cells sorted from blood. These receptors originate from a man aged 18 to 29 in good health. CDR3s include the opening cysteine and the closing phenylalanine or tryptophan. D genes are given only for firm matches. Size is omitted from some rows. Given values are once, few, many or a class for expanded clones.

CASSPRTDRPTGELFF	TGTGCCAGCTCCCCAAGGACAGATAGGCCCACCGGGGAGCTGTTTTTT	TRBV18	TRBJ2-2	.	.
CASSEGQAYEQYF	TGTGCCAGCAGCGAGGGACAGGCCTACGAGCAGTACTTC	TRBV5-4	TRBJ2-7	TRBD1	.
CASRDERGGRYEQYF	TGTGCCAGTAGAGATGAGCGGGGGGGCCGGTACGAGCAGTACTTC	TRBV19	TRBJ2-7	TRBD2	.
CAWSAIRGYEQYF	TGTGCCTGGAGTGCGATTCGGGGATACGAGCAGTACTTC	TRBV30	TRBJ2-7	.	.
CASSNSPGTGSEQYF	TGTGCCAGCAGCAACTCCCCCGGGACAGGGAGCGAGCAGTACTTC	TRBV6-1	TRBJ2-7	TRBD1	.
CASRLYQETQYF	TGTGCCAGCAGACTCTACCAAGAGACCCAGTACTTC	TRBV2	TRBJ2-5	.	.
CSARDVTEQFF	TGCAGTGCTAGAGACGTGACCGAGCAGTTCTTC	TRBV20-1	TRBJ2-1	.	.
CASSRTSGALQETQYF	TGTGCCAGCAGCCGCACTAGCGGGGCCCTCCAAGAGACCCAGTACTTC	TRBV4-2	TRBJ2-5	TRBD2	.
CASSLVAHNEQFF	TGTGCCAGCAGCTTAGTAGCGCACAATGAGCAGTTCTTC	TRBV5-6	TRBJ2-1	.	.
CASSSLPGQGTGEQFF	TGTGCCAGTAGTTCCCTACCGGGACAGGGAACGGGTGAGCAGTTCTTC	TRBV19	TRBJ2-1	TRBD1	once
CASSRITGTGSYEQYF	TGTGCCAGCAGCCGAATAACCGGGACAGGGTCTTACGAGCAGTACTTC	TRBV28	TRBJ2-7	TRBD1	.
CASSPGGVYEQYF	TGTGCCAGCAGCCCAGGGGGAGTCTACGAGCAGTACTTC	TRBV6-6	TRBJ2-7	TRBD1	.
CASSYGVLQETQYF	TGTGCCAGCAGCTATGGGGTGCTGCAAGAGACCCAGTACTTC	TRBV7-6	TRBJ2-5	.	.
CASRTPPRQETQYF	TGTGCCAGCAGAACACCGCCGAGACAAGAGACCCAGTACTTC	TRBV6-1	TRBJ2-5	.	.
CASRQESYEQYF	TGTGCCAGCCGACAGGAGAGCTACGAGCAGTACTTC	TRBV2	TRBJ2-7	.	.
CAWSEGPVGYTF	TGTGCCTGGAGTGAAGGCCCGGTGGGCTACACCTTC	TRBV30	TRBJ1-2	.	.
CASSLGPMGDLFNEQFF	TGTGCCAGCAGCTTAGGCCCCATGGGTGACCTATTCAATGAGCAGTTCTTC	TRBV11-2	TRBJ2-1	.	.
CASSQTGIDSYGYTF	TGTGCCAGCAGCCAGACAGGGATTGATAGCTATGGCTACACCTTC	TRBV5-4	TRBJ1-2	TRBD1	.
CASGELAGGHNEQFF	TGCGCCAGCGGCGAGCTAGCGGGGGGCCACAATGAGCAGTTCTTC	TRBV4-1	TRBJ2-1	TRBD2	.
CASRPGLSTDTQYF	TGTGCCAGCCGACCGGGACTCAGCACAGATACGCAGTATTTT	TRBV7-8	TRBJ2-3	.	.
CASSDFPGANVLTF	TGTGCCAGCAGTGATTTCCCTGGGGCCAACGTCCTGACTTTC	TRBV2	TRBJ2-6	.	.
CASSERHPGSSYNSPLHF	TGTGCCAGCAGTGAAAGGCACCCAGGGAGCTCCTATAATTCACCCCTCCACTTT	TRBV6-1	TRBJ1-6	.	.
CASTLTAGTSGGVGTDTQYF	TGTGCTAGCACCCTAACGGCAGGGACTAGCGGGGGGGTGGGCACAGATACGCAGTATTTT	TRBV7-7	TRBJ2-3	TRBD2	.
CASSYGDTNYEQYF	TGTGCCAGCAGTTACGGCGACACAAATTACGAGCAGTACTTC	TRBV6-6	TRBJ2-7	.	.
CASSDSLLSSFTDTQYF	TGTGCCAGCAGTGACTCTCTACTCTCTTCGTTCACAGATACGCAGTATTTT	TRBV6-4	TRBJ2-3	.	.
CASGKTGGTQETQYF	TGTGCCAGCGGCAAGACAGGGGGGACCCAAGAGACCCAGTACTTC	TRBV11-1	TRBJ2-5	TRBD1	.
CASSLTGTSAKNEQFF	TGTGCCAGCAGCTTAACCGGGACTAGCGCGAAAAATGAGCAGTTCTTC	TRBV7-2	TRBJ2-1	TRBD2	.
CASSQPGARGYTF	TGTGCCAGCAGCCAACCCGGGGCCCGGGGCTACACCTTC	TRBV9	TRBJ1-2	.	.
CTTSTNEKLFF	TGCACCACCTCAACTAATGAAAAACTGTTTTTT	TRBV20-1	TRBJ1-4	.	.
CASSRHRVEEETQYF	TGTGCCAGCAGCCGTCACAGGGTGGAGGAAGAGACCCAGTACTTC	TRBV7-2	TRBJ2-5	.	.
CASSDGGKQFF	TGTGCCAGCAGTGACGGGGGGAAGCAGTTCTTC	TRBV2	TRBJ2-1	TRBD2	.
CASSVTGLKKEQYF	TGTGCCAGCAGCGTAACAGGGCTTAAGAAAGAGCAGTACTTC	TRBV9	TRBJ2-7	.	once
CATSTGGSNQPQHF	TGTGCCACCTCGACAGGGGGCAGCAATCAGCCCCAGCATTTT	TRBV6-5	TRBJ1-5	TRBD1	.
CASSLPSGNLNTGELFF	TGTGCCAGCAGCTTGCCTAGCGGGAACCTGAACACCGGGGAGCTGTTTTTT	TRBV5-6	TRBJ2-2	TRBD2	once
CASSFGLYEQYF	TGTGCCAGCAGCTTCGGACTGTACGAGCAGTACTTC	TRBV7-9	TRBJ2-7	.	.
CASSSRGVPPYEQYF	TGTGCCAGCAGCTCCAGAGGGGTTCCCCCCTACGAGCAGTACTTC	TRBV7-9	TRBJ2-7	.	.
CASTAGGETQYF	TGTGCCAGCACGGCGGGAGGGGAGACCCAGTACTTC	TRBV6-5	TRBJ2-5	TRBD2	.
CASSGAGNSNQPQHF	TGTGCCAGCAGTGGGGCGGGTAACAGCAATCAGCCCCAGCATTTT	TRBV6-5	TRBJ1-5	.	.
CASSDGQGALGNSPLHF	TGTGCCAGTTCAGACGGACAGGGGGCGCTGGGGAATTCACCCCTCCACTTT	TRBV19	TRBJ1-6	TRBD1	.
CASSLSTDPGTDTQYF	TGTGCCAGCAGCCTATCGACAGACCCAGGCACAGATACGCAGTATTTT	TRBV7-3	TRBJ2-3	.	.
CASSLVEAGELFF	TGTGCCAGCAGCTTGGTAGAGGCCGGGGAGCTGTTTTTT	TRBV5-4	TRBJ2-2	.	.
CASSLPDTRDSYNSPLHF	TGTGCCAGCAGTTTACCGGACACAAGAGACTCCTATAATTCACCCCTCCACTTT	TRBV27	TRBJ1-6	.	.
CAWSVLVGYNSPLHF	TGTGCCTGGAGTGTACTTGTAGGGTATAATTCACCCCTCCACTTT	TRBV30	TRBJ1-6	.	.